The 24 T cell receptor beta chains below come from one sample, sequenced in a study of blood T cell repertoires in COVID-19. Clones were sequenced by immunoSEQ multiplex PCR, and TCRdb holds only the in-frame ones, with some missing. The sample consists of approximately 300,000 clones, 87% of them appearing once. Sample: PBMCs or T cells enriched from blood (not recorded which). The source is a woman younger than 45 who had recovered from COVID-19.

This clone was seen a few times. This chain links TRBV19 with TRBJ1-6; D unclear. Germline loops: CDR1 LNHDA, CDR2 SQIVND (reference sequence). Trimming removed 1 base from V and 8 bases from J, with 15 bases in between. CDR3 length equals 16 residues. The CDR3 region is CASSIGAGREYSPLHF. CDR3 DNA: TGTGCCAGTAGTATAGGTGCGGGCCGCGAATATTCACCCCTCCACTTT.

The CDR3 here is CASSRPTGQGDTEAFF. The CDR3, as DNA: TGTGCCAGCAGCCGACCCACCGGCCAGGGTGACACTGAAGCTTTCTTT. The J gene is TRBJ1-1, the V gene TRBV14; perhaps TRBD1 as D (5 bases). V was clipped by 4 bases and J by 3 bases, with 18 bases between them. The length of the CDR3 is 16 residues. The germline gives CDR1 SGHDN, CDR2 FVKESK.

The CDR3 DNA is TGTGCCAGCAGCTCGGATTTAGAGGGCCAGCCCCAGCATTTT. Translated: CASSSDLEGQPQHF. The chain couples TRBV7-8 to TRBJ1-5; D is ambiguous. V lost 4 bases, J lost 7 bases, and 14 bases lay in between. The CDR3 spans 14 residues. CDR1 SGHVS and CDR2 FQNEAQ come from the germline V gene.

V usage is TRBV30 and J usage is TRBJ1-2; D gene uncertain. Per germline, CDR1 GTSNPN and CDR2 SVGIG (reference sequence). The CDR3 consists of 13 residues. Between the trimmed V and J ends, which lost 2 bases and 2 bases, there was a span of 9 bases. CDR3 nucleotides: TGTGCCTGGAGTCTAGGACTAAACTATGGCTACACCTTC. The encoded protein is CAWSLGLNYGYTF. The full variable domain, completed using reference TRBV30 and TRBJ1-2, is SQTIHQWPATLVQPVGSPLSLECTVEGTSNPNLYWYRQAAGRGLQLLFYSVGIGQISSEVPQNLSASRPQDRQFILSSKKLLLSDSGFYLCAWSLGLNYGYTFGSGTRLTVV.

J is TRBJ2-1 and V is TRBV5-1; 7 bases are a match to TRBD1. CDR1 is SGHRS, CDR2 YFSETQ, per germline. J lost 7 bases, V lost 5 bases, and 9 bases had no gene match. The CDR3 has 14 residues. The DNA of the CDR3 is TGCGCCAGCAGACTGGGACAGACAAGTAATGAGCAGTTCTTC. Amino acid sequence: CASRLGQTSNEQFF.

The CDR3 loop is CASRPHQGRQPQHF. DNA for the CDR3: TGTGCCAGCAGACCTCACCAGGGCAGGCAGCCCCAGCATTTT. The chain is built from TRBV6-5 and TRBJ1-5; perhaps TRBD1 as D (5 bases). Trimming stripped 6 bases from V and 7 bases from J, with 16 bases between. The CDR3 extends over 14 amino acids. Germline-derived CDR1 and CDR2 are MNHEY and SVGAGI.

V usage is TRBV2 and J usage is TRBJ1-2; D is perhaps TRBD1 (5 bases). The CDR3 covers 14 residues. Trimming took 2 bases from V and 6 from J, leaving 13 bases between them. Germline CDR1 and CDR2: SNHLY and FYNNEI. CDR3 loop: CASSERGRVDGYTF. The CDR3 coding sequence is TGTGCCAGCAGTGAAAGAGGCAGGGTCGATGGCTACACCTTC.

The chain combines TRBV5-1 with TRBJ2-7; 7 bases match TRBD2. Unmatched junction bases numbered 3, after V lost 0 bases and J lost 3 bases. Per germline, CDR1 SGHRS and CDR2 YFSETQ. The CDR3 has 14 residues. Written as DNA, the CDR3 is TGCGCCAGCAGCTTGGAACTAGCGAGCTACGAGCAGTACTTC. This codes for CASSLELASYEQYF.

This sequence joins TRBV29-1 and TRBJ2-4; D is possibly TRBD1 (5 bases). This CDR3 is 15 amino acids long. V was shortened by 4 bases and J by 0 bases, with 13 bases between the two germline ends. Germline lookup yields CDR1 SQVTM and CDR2 ANQGSEA. The CDR3 region has the DNA TGCAGCGTTGTGGCAGGGTTACTAGCCAAAAACATTCAGTACTTC. Protein: CSVVAGLLAKNIQYF.

V is TRBV5-1 and J is TRBJ1-6; 9 positions match TRBD1. The CDR3 spans 16 residues. The germline V gene has CDR1 SGHRS and CDR2 YFSETQ. The junction had 6 bases not matched to a gene; V was cut back by 1 base and J by 7 bases. CDR3 nucleotides: TGCGCCAGCAGCTTGTGGGCCGGGACAGGGAATTCACCCCTCCACTTT. It is translated as CASSLWAGTGNSPLHF.

The V and J genes are TRBV13 and TRBJ1-1; D is unclear. This CDR3 is built from 13 residues. CDR1 and CDR2 (germline): PRHDT, FYEKMQ (reference sequence). The ends were cut back, 8 bases at V and 1 base at J, with 11 bases in the middle. The CDR3: CASRERGNTEAFF. CDR3 bases: TGTGCCAGCCGAGAACGGGGGAACACTGAAGCTTTCTTT.

The V gene is TRBV12-5, the J gene TRBJ2-2, with a tentative D call TRBD2 (6 bases). The CDR3 totals 15 residues. Trimming stripped 6 bases from V and 3 bases from J, with 14 bases between. Germline CDR1 reads LGHNT; CDR2 reads FRNRAP. The CDR3 reads CASGGGKGYTGELFF. CDR3 nucleotides: TGTGCTAGTGGCGGAGGGAAGGGGTACACCGGGGAGCTGTTTTTT.

The chain employs TRBV30 and TRBJ2-1; tentatively, D is TRBD2 (6 bases). Deletions cut 0 bases from V and 4 bases from J, with 16 bases between. The CDR3 spans 16 residues. Germline loops: CDR1 GTSNPN, CDR2 SVGIG (reference sequence). The CDR3 DNA is TGTGCCTGGAGTGTACATCGAGGGAGGCGGTACAATGAGCAGTTCTTC. Its protein is CAWSVHRGRRYNEQFF. Full variable domain (rest looked up from reference TRBV30 and TRBJ2-1): SQTIHQWPATLVQPVGSPLSLECTVEGTSNPNLYWYRQAAGRGLQLLFYSVGIGQISSEVPQNLSASRPQDRQFILSSKKLLLSDSGFYLCAWSVHRGRRYNEQFFGPGTRLTVL.

This clone was observed once. The chain combines TRBV30 with TRBJ2-1; unclear D gene. V was cut by 0 bases and J by 6 bases, with 9 bases left in between. Germline V lookup: CDR1 GTSNPN, CDR2 SVGIG (reference sequence). The CDR3 contains 13 residues. CDR3 protein: CAWSVRSSNEQFF. CDR3 in DNA: TGTGCCTGGAGTGTACGGTCAAGCAATGAGCAGTTCTTC. Supplemented by reference TRBV30 and TRBJ2-1, the full variable domain reads SQTIHQWPATLVQPVGSPLSLECTVEGTSNPNLYWYRQAAGRGLQLLFYSVGIGQISSEVPQNLSASRPQDRQFILSSKKLLLSDSGFYLCAWSVRSSNEQFFGPGTRLTVL.

In this sample, this clone turned up once. The chain couples TRBV5-1 to TRBJ1-1; 7 bases match TRBD1. Germline V lookup: CDR1 SGHRS, CDR2 YFSETQ. The J segment lost 5 bases and the V segment lost 3 bases, leaving 7 bases of the junction unmatched. The CDR3 totals 14 residues. The CDR3 DNA is TGCGCCAGCAGCTCGACAGGGACGGGTACTGAAGCTTTCTTT. Translating it yields CASSSTGTGTEAFF.

J is TRBJ2-7 and V is TRBV12-3 or TRBV12-4; D not certain. The CDR3 length is 13 residues. Trimming cost V 7 bases and J 1 base, with 11 bases left between them. CDR3 sequence reads: CASNEARSYEQYF. CDR3 DNA: TGTGCCAGCAACGAAGCGCGATCCTACGAGCAGTACTTC.

CDR3 sequence reads: CAWSGRGTGELFF. In DNA form, the CDR3 reads TGTGCCTGGAGTGGCAGGGGAACCGGGGAGCTGTTTTTT. The V gene is TRBV30, the J gene TRBJ2-2; D is perhaps TRBD1 (6 bases). V lost 1 base to trimming and J lost 5 bases, with 8 bases between them. Germline assignment: CDR1 GTSNPN and CDR2 SVGIG (reference sequence). The CDR3 is 13 residues long. The entire variable domain, with the rest obtained from reference TRBV30 and TRBJ2-2, is as follows: SQTIHQWPATLVQPVGSPLSLECTVEGTSNPNLYWYRQAAGRGLQLLFYSVGIGQISSEVPQNLSASRPQDRQFILSSKKLLLSDSGFYLCAWSGRGTGELFFGEGSRLTVL.

This clone has just a few counts. The CDR3 coding sequence is TGTGCCACCAGCAGAGATCTCCAGGGGGCGGGATCACCCCTCCACTTT. Its translation is CATSRDLQGAGSPLHF. This chain links TRBV15 with TRBJ1-6; 8 positions agree with TRBD1. The J segment lost 10 bases and the V segment lost 0 bases, leaving 8 bases of the junction unmatched. Germline CDR1 reads LNHNV; CDR2 reads YYDKDF (reference sequence). The CDR3 spans 16 residues.

The V call is TRBV7-2, the J call TRBJ2-5; 7 bases are shared with TRBD1. J gave up 5 bases and V 5 bases, and 11 bases lay outside the gene matches. The length of the CDR3 is 15 residues. Germline CDR1 is SGHTA and CDR2 is FQGNSA. In DNA, the CDR3 is TGTGCCAGCAGCCCAAGTGGGGACAGAAGGGAGACCCAGTACTTC. It translates to CASSPSGDRRETQYF.

There are a few counts of this clone. The chain is built from TRBV2 and TRBJ1-5; a weak D match, TRBD1 (5 bases). Germline V gene sequence: CDR1 SNHLY, CDR2 FYNNEI. The CDR3 is made up of 14 amino acids. Trimming pared 3 bases from V and 5 bases from J, leaving 11 bases between. The CDR3 protein is CASSELAGHQPQHF. The CDR3 region has the DNA TGTGCCAGCAGTGAGCTGGCAGGGCATCAGCCCCAGCATTTT.

The rearrangement uses TRBV5-4 and TRBJ1-1; D may be TRBD1 (5 bases). CDR3 length: 14 residues. V was clipped by 5 bases and J by 0 bases, with 11 bases between them. Germline V gene lookup returns CDR1 SGHNT and CDR2 YYREEE (reference sequence). The CDR3 loop reads CASRSGTVNTEAFF. The CDR3 coding sequence is TGTGCCAGCAGATCCGGGACTGTGAACACTGAAGCTTTCTTT.

This chain uses TRBV3-1 (or the pseudogene TRBV3-2) with TRBJ2-7, with no clear D. The V gene lost 2 bases and the J gene lost 6 bases, with 8 bases spanning the gap. CDR3 length equals 12 residues. Germline CDR1 is LGHDT and CDR2 is YNNKEL (reference sequence). The CDR3 DNA reads TGTGCCAGCAGCCAATATCTCTTCGAGCAGTACTTC. Protein sequence: CASSQYLFEQYF.

This chain joins TRBV27 and TRBJ2-5; 8 bases are shared with TRBD1. The CDR3 contains 14 residues. Trimming took 5 bases from V and 3 from J; bases not matched to a gene: 5. Germline-derived CDR1 and CDR2 are MNHEY and SMNVEV (reference sequence). CDR3 residues: CASSPGTGKETQYF. Written as DNA, the CDR3 is TGTGCCAGCAGTCCAGGGACAGGAAAAGAGACCCAGTACTTC.

The genes are TRBV30 and TRBJ1-1; tentative D call: TRBD1 (5 bases). Germline-derived CDR1 and CDR2 are GTSNPN and SVGIG (reference sequence). V was shortened by 3 bases and J by 5 bases, with 13 bases between the two germline ends. The CDR3 is made up of 13 amino acids. CDR3 DNA: TGTGCCTGGAGGCAGCAGGGAGGGACTGAAGCTTTCTTT. Protein: CAWRQQGGTEAFF. The full variable domain, in which reference TRBV30 and TRBJ1-1 provide the parts outside the CDR3, is SQTIHQWPATLVQPVGSPLSLECTVEGTSNPNLYWYRQAAGRGLQLLFYSVGIGQISSEVPQNLSASRPQDRQFILSSKKLLLSDSGFYLCAWRQQGGTEAFFGQGTRLTVV.